This T cell receptor (beta chain) originates from a study of blood T cell repertoires in COVID-19. Trimming removed 2 bases from V and 6 bases from J; junction bases left unmatched: 6. The CDR3 sequence is 14 residues long. CDR1 and CDR2 (germline): MNHEY, SMNVEV (reference sequence). The data were produced by immunoSEQ multiplex PCR, yet TCRdb's version contains in-frame clones alone and is incomplete. Here the sample spans about 170,000 clones, approximately 90% being singletons. The clonotype comes from a man aged 18-30 years with COVID-19, enrolled during active disease. Sequencing was carried out using peripheral blood. The genes are TRBV27 and TRBJ2-7; 8 positions match TRBD1. As DNA, the CDR3 is TGTGCCAGCAGTTTAGTGACAGGGGTTCTCGAGCAGTACTTC. It specifies CASSLVTGVLEQYF.